The 10 T cell receptor beta chains in this list originate from one sample, sequenced in a study of shared clonotypes between healthy human individuals (dated by TCRdb to the early 2020s). The library was generated by the immunoSEQ multiplex PCR assay. The source is immuneACCESS, and TCRdb retained only in-frame sequences with V and J called. Part of the clones is not carried over; for the studies checked, unresolved V genes explain less than half of this, and the remainder is unexplained. The sample table holds 2,500,000 or so clones, of which 93% were seen once. The ten largest clonotypes hold 0.36% of the sample. The sequenced sample consisted of naive CD4+ T cells from PBMCs. The sample's cell subset or site label, in plain terms: CD45RA+ positively selected. These TCRs come from a man aged 18-30 years in good health. Some clones in this sample may be carry-over from other donors' samples.

The chain carries TRBV9 and TRBJ2-5, with D unresolved. CDR1 and CDR2 (germline): SGDLS, YYNGEE. The CDR3 sequence is 15 residues long. V shed 0 bases and J shed 4 bases, with 13 bases lying between them. The CDR3 nucleotides are TGTGCCAGCAGCGTAGGTCCCGGGTGGGGAGAGACCCAGTACTTC. This translates into CASSVGPGWGETQYF.

This clone showed up just once. Other DNA sequences in the same sample also yield this CDR3. The chain links TRBV18 to TRBJ2-7, with 9 bases matching TRBD1. Per the germline V gene, CDR1 is KGHSH and CDR2 is LQKENI. The CDR3 has 14 residues. V lost 6 bases and J lost 2; bases outside the gene matches: 5. CDR3 amino acids: CASSPGQGPYEQYF. In DNA, the CDR3 is TGTGCCAGCTCCCCGGGACAGGGTCCCTACGAGCAGTACTTC.

The chain joins TRBV5-1 to TRBJ2-3; the D call may be TRBD1 or TRBD2 (5 bases each). This CDR3 has 16 residues. Germline CDR1 and CDR2: SGHRS and YFSETQ. The V gene lost 0 bases and the J gene lost 8 bases, with 19 bases spanning the gap. CDR3 DNA: TGCGCCAGCAGCTTGGATCTTATTGGGGGAGCCGCTACGCAGTATTTT. It encodes CASSLDLIGGAATQYF.

The V and J genes are TRBV5-4 and TRBJ2-7, with TRBD2 matching over 11 bases. This CDR3 comprises 13 residues. The J segment lost 6 bases and the V segment lost 2 bases, leaving 1 base of the junction unmatched. Germline V gene lookup returns CDR1 SGHNT and CDR2 YYREEE (reference sequence). The CDR3 spells CASSLTSGGEQYF. The DNA for the CDR3 is TGTGCCAGCAGCTTAACTAGCGGGGGCGAGCAGTACTTC. The full variable domain, rest sourced from reference TRBV5-4 and TRBJ2-7, is ETGVTQSPTHLIKTRGQQVTLRCSSQSGHNTVSWYQQALGQGPQFIFQYYREEENGRGNFPPRFSGLQFPNYSSELNVNALELDDSALYLCASSLTSGGEQYFGPGTRLTVT.

The V gene is TRBV9, the J gene TRBJ2-2; a weak D match, TRBD1 (6 bases). Germline V gene lookup returns CDR1 SGDLS and CDR2 YYNGEE. The CDR3 extends over 15 amino acids. Trimming removed 0 bases at V and 8 bases at J, with 14 bases between. CDR3 in amino acids: CASSVASGEYGELFF. The CDR3 DNA is TGTGCCAGCAGCGTAGCGTCAGGGGAATATGGGGAGCTGTTTTTT.

The chain combines TRBV14 with TRBJ1-2, with a weak D call TRBD1 (5 bases). V was clipped by 3 bases and J by 7 bases, with 6 bases between them. This CDR3 region has 11 residues. The V gene's germline CDR1 is SGHDN and CDR2 FVKESK. CDR3 residues: CASSHGAGYTF. CDR3 nucleotides: TGTGCCAGCAGCCACGGGGCTGGCTACACCTTC. Supplemented by reference TRBV14 and TRBJ1-2, the full variable domain reads EAGVTQFPSHSVIEKGQTVTLRCDPISGHDNLYWYRRVMGKEIKFLLHFVKESKQDESGMPNNRFLAERTGGTYSTLKVQPAELEDSGVYFCASSHGAGYTFGSGTRLTVV.

This clone was detected only once. In DNA, the CDR3 is TGTGCCAGCTCAGAACAGGGGGCTGAAAAACTGTTTTTT. This codes for CASSEQGAEKLFF. J is TRBJ1-4 and V is TRBV18, with 9 bases matching TRBD1. After removal of 5 bases from V and 7 bases from J, the junction contained 2 bases not matched to a gene. The CDR3 runs 13 residues. Germline V gives CDR1 KGHSH, CDR2 LQKENI.

This rearrangement joins TRBV28 to TRBJ2-7; D possibly corresponds to TRBD2 (5 bases). CDR1 MDHEN and CDR2 SYDVKM come from the germline V gene. This CDR3 spans 15 amino acids. Deletions cut 7 bases from V and 5 bases from J, with 21 bases between. The CDR3 DNA reads as TGTGCCAGCACCCCCCTGGGTCGGGGTGCCCACGAGCAGTACTTC. Translating it yields CASTPLGRGAHEQYF.

The chain recombines TRBV19 with TRBJ2-3; weak D call: TRBD2 (5 bases). The CDR3 length is 16 residues. Germline assignment: CDR1 LNHDA and CDR2 SQIVND (reference sequence). The V and J ends lost 0 bases and 2 bases respectively, with 12 bases between them. CDR3 in amino acids: CASSIDLGLPTDTQYF. CDR3 in DNA: TGTGCCAGTAGTATAGATCTAGGACTGCCCACAGATACGCAGTATTTT.

V and J are TRBV5-4 and TRBJ2-1; 10 bases fit TRBD2. CDR1 is SGHNT and CDR2 is YYREEE in the germline V gene (reference sequence). The CDR3 covers 15 residues. The ends lost 0 bases at V and 10 bases at J; junction bases unmatched: 7. CDR3 sequence (DNA): TGTGCCAGCAGCTTGGCAAGCGGGAGGGCCGACGAGCAGTTCTTC. Amino acids: CASSLASGRADEQFF.